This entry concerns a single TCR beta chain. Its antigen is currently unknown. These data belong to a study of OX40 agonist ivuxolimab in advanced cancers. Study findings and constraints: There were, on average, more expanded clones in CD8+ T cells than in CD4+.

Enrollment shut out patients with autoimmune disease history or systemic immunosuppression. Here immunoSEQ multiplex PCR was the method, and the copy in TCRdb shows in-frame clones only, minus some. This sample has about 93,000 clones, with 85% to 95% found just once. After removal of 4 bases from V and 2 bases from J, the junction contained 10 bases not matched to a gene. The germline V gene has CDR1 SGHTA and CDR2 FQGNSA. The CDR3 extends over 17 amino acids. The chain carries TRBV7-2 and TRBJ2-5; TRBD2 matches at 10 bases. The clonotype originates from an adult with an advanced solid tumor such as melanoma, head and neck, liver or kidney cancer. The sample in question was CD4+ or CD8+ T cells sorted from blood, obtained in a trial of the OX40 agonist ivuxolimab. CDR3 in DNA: TGTGCCAGCAGCTCCCAGGTGCTAGCGGGAGTTCAAGAGACCCAGTACTTC. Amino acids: CASSSQVLAGVQETQYF.